The rows below give T cell receptor beta chains drawn from one sample of a study of shared T cell receptors in the human thymus. Produced via immunoSEQ multiplex PCR; TCRdb's table is partial and in-frame only. The table shows about 610,000 clones, with 88% occurring only once. Separately, the same data were catalogued under a study of human thymus T cells.

Sequencing input: thymocytes. The receptors derive from a boy in the first two years of life with a congenital heart defect. Each CDR3 is given with its conserved first and last residue. The order of the fields is CDR3 DNA, CDR3 protein, D gene, J gene, V gene, CDR3 length, clone size. The D gene is left open where the match is weak. Some rows have no size entry. The others give once, few or many, or a class for an expanded clone.

DNA: TGTGCCAGCAGTGGGCCGGGACTAGCGGGAGAGACCCAGTACTTC
CDR3: CASSGPGLAGETQYF
D: TRBD2
J: TRBJ2-5
V: TRBV6-1
length: 15
size: -

DNA: TGCGCCAGCAGTGGTCCGGGACAGGGGGCTTACGAGCAGTACTTC
CDR3: CASSGPGQGAYEQYF
D: TRBD1
J: TRBJ2-7
V: TRBV10-2
length: 15
size: -

DNA: TGCGCCAGCAGCTTGAGGCGGGACGGCCTAAAGGATACGCAGTATTTT
CDR3: CASSLRRDGLKDTQYF
D: -
J: TRBJ2-3
V: TRBV5-1
length: 16
size: few

DNA: TGTGCCAGCAGCTCAAGGGGTCGGGCAGGGGGTAGTAGCAATCAGCCCCAGCATTTT
CDR3: CASSSRGRAGGSSNQPQHF
D: TRBD1
J: TRBJ1-5
V: TRBV7-8
length: 19
size: -

DNA: TGTGCCAGCAGTGGCCCCGGACTAGCGGGAGCCTACGAGCAGTACTTC
CDR3: CASSGPGLAGAYEQYF
D: TRBD2
J: TRBJ2-7
V: TRBV6-1
length: 16
size: -

DNA: TGTGCCAGCAGCTTCGGCGGGGCCCTCAATCAGCCCCAGCATTTT
CDR3: CASSFGGALNQPQHF
D: -
J: TRBJ1-5
V: TRBV7-9
length: 15
size: -

DNA: TGTGCCGTTGCAAGCGGGAGACCATACAATGAGCAGTTCTTC
CDR3: CAVASGRPYNEQFF
D: TRBD2
J: TRBJ2-1
V: TRBV10-3
length: 14
size: few

DNA: TGTGCCACCAGCAGAGATGCAGGGGTTGTAGAAGAGACCCAGTACTTC
CDR3: CATSRDAGVVEETQYF
D: -
J: TRBJ2-5
V: TRBV15
length: 16
size: -

DNA: TGTGCCAGCAAGACACAGGGAGACACTGAAGCTTTCTTT
CDR3: CASKTQGDTEAFF
D: -
J: TRBJ1-1
V: TRBV6-5
length: 13
size: -

DNA: TGTGCCAGTAGTGGCCGGGGGGATGGCTACACCTTC
CDR3: CASSGRGDGYTF
D: -
J: TRBJ1-2
V: TRBV19
length: 12
size: -